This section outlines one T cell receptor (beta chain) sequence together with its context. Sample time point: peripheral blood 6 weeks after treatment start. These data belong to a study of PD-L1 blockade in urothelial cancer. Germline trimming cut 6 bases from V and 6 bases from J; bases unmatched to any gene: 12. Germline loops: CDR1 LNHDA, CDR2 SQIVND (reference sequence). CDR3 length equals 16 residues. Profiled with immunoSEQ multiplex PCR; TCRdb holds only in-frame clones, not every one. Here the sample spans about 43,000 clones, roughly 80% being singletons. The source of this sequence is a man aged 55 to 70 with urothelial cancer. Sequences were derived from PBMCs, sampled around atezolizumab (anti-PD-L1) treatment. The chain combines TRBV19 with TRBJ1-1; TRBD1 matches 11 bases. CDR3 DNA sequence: TGTGCCAGTAGCAATCTTCCGGGACAGGGGGACGCTGAAGCTTTCTTT. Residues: CASSNLPGQGDAEAFF.